This TCR beta chain was identified during a study of blood T cells in healthy people across ages. The donors, aged about 6 to 100, were healthy Caucasians from Russia. Each donor supplied roughly 9.1 milliliters of peripheral blood. Primed by a sample-barcoded 5' primer and a J-beta primer mix, a second PCR proceeded for about 7 to 11 cycles. A single record per CDR3 protein comes from TCRdb applying MiXCR to the 5' RACE reads. The data hold approximately 850,000 distinct CDR3 sequences, with around 45% observed a single time. The source material was blood. The clonotype was recovered from a man aged 55 to 69 in good health.

The CDR3 sequence: CSAKSDSYEQYF. The CDR3 DNA reads TGCAGTGCTAAATCCGATTCCTACGAGCAGTACTTC. The rearrangement links TRBV20-1 to TRBJ2-4; D is uncertain. The J call may not be correct, given that the DNA end is closer to TRBJ2-7. The germline CDR1 and CDR2 sequences are DFQATT and SNEGSKA (reference sequence). The CDR3 has 12 residues.